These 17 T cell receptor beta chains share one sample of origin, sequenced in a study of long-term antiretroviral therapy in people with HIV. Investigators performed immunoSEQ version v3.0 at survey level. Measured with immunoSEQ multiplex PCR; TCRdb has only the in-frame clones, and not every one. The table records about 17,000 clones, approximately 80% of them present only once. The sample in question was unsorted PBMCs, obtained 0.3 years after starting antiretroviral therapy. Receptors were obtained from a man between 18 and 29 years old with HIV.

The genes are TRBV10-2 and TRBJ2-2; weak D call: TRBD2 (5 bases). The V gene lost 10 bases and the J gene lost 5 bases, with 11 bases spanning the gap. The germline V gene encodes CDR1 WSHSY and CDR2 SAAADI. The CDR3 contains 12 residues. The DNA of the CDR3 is TGCGCCACGACGGGAATTACCGGGGAGCTGTTTTTT. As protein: CATTGITGELFF.

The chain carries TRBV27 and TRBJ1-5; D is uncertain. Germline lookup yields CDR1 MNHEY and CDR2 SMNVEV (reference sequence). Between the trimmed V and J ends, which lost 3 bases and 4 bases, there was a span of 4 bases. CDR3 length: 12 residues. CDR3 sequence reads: CASSFQNQPQHF. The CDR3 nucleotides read TGTGCCAGCAGTTTTCAAAATCAGCCCCAGCATTTT.

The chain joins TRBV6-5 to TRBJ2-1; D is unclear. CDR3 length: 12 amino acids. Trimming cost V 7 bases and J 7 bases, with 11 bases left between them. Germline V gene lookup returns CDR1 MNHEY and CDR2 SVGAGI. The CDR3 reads CASTSYENEQFF. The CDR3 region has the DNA TGTGCCAGCACCTCCTATGAGAATGAGCAGTTCTTC.

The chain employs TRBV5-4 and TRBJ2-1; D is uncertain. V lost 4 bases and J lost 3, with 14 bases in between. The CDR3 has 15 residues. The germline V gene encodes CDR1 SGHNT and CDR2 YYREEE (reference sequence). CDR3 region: CASSPGEGVYNEQFF. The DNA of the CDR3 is TGTGCCAGCAGCCCTGGGGAAGGAGTCTACAATGAGCAGTTCTTC.

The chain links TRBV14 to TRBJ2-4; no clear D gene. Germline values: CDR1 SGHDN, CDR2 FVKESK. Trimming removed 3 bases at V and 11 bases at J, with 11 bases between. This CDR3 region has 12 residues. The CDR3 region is CASSQIPSLQYF. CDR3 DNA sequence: TGTGCCAGCAGCCAGATCCCCTCTCTTCAGTACTTC.

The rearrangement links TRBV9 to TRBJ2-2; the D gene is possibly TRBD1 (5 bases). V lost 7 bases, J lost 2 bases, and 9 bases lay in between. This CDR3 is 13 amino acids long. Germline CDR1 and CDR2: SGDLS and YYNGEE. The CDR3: CASGAVNTGELFF. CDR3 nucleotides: TGTGCCAGCGGGGCCGTTAACACCGGGGAGCTGTTTTTT.

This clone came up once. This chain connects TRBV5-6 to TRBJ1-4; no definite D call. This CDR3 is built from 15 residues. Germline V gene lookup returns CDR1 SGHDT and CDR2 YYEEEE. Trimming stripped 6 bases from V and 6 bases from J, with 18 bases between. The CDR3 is CASTFGGPTDEKLFF. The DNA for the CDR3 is TGTGCCAGCACCTTCGGCGGACCCACGGATGAAAAACTGTTTTTT.

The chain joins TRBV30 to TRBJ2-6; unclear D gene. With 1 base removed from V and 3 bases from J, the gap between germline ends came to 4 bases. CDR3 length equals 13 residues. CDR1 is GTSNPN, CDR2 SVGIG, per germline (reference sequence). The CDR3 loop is CAWSGDGANVLTF. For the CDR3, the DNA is TGTGCCTGGAGTGGTGATGGGGCCAACGTCCTGACTTTC.

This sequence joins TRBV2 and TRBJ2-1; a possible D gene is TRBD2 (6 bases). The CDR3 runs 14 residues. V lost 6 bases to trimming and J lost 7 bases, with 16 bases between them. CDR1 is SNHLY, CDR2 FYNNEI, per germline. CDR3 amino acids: CASRVTGGLNEQFF. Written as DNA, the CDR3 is TGTGCCAGCAGAGTCACCGGGGGATTGAATGAGCAGTTCTTC. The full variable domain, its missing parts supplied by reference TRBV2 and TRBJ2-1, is EPEVTQTPSHQVTQMGQEVILRCVPISNHLYFYWYRQILGQKVEFLVSFYNNEISEKSEIFDDQFSVERPDGSNFTLKIRSTKLEDSAMYFCASRVTGGLNEQFFGPGTRLTVL.

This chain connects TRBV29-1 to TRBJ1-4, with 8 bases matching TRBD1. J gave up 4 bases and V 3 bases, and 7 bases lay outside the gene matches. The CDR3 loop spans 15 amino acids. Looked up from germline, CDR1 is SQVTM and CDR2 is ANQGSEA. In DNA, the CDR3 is TGCAGCGTTGATGTGATCGGACAGGGTAATGAAAAACTGTTTTTT. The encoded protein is CSVDVIGQGNEKLFF.

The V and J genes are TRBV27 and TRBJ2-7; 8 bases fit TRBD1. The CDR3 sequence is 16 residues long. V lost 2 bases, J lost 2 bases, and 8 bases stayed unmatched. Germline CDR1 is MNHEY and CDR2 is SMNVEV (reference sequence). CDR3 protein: CASSLEGQVLPYEQYF. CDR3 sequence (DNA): TGTGCCAGCAGTTTAGAGGGACAGGTCCTGCCCTACGAGCAGTACTTC.

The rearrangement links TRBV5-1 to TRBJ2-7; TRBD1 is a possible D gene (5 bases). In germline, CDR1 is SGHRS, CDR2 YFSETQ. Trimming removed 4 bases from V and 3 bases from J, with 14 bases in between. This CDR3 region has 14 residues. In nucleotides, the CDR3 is TGCGCCAGCAGCCCTCCCGACAGAGTCTACGAGCAGTACTTC. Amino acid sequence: CASSPPDRVYEQYF.

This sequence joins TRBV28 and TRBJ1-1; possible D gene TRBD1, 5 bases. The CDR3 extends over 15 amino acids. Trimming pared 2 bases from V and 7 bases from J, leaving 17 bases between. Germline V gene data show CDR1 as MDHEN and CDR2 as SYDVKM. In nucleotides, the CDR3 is TGTGCCAGCAGTTTAGTGGGTCGGGGCGTCGATGAAGCTTTCTTT. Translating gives CASSLVGRGVDEAFF.

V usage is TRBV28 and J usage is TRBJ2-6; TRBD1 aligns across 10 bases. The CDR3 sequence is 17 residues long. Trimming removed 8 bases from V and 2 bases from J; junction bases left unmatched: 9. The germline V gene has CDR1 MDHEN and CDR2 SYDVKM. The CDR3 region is CASGQGVGLTGANVLTF. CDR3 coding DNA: TGTGCCAGCGGACAGGGGGTGGGGCTCACTGGGGCCAACGTCCTGACTTTC. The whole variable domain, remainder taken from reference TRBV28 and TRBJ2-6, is DVKVTQSSRYLVKRTGEKVFLECVQDMDHENMFWYRQDPGLGLRLIYFSYDVKMKEKGDIPEGYSVSREKKERFSLILESASTNQTSMYLCASGQGVGLTGANVLTFGAGSRLTVL.

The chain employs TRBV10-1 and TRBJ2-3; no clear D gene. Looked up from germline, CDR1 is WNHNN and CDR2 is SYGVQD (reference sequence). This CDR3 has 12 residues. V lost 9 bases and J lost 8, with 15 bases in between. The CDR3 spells CASSLASGTQYF. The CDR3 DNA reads TGCGCCAGTAGCTTAGCCTCGGGTACGCAGTATTTT.

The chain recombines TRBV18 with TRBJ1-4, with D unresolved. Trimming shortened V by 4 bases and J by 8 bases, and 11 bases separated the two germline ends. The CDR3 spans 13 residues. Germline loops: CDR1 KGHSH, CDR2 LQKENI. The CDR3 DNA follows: TGTGCCAGCTCACGTCAGAGAAGGGAAAAACTGTTTTTT. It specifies CASSRQRREKLFF.

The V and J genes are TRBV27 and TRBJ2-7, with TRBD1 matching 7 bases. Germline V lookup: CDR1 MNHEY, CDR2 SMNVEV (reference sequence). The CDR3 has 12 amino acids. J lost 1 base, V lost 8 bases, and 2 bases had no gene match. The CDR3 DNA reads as TGTGCCAGCTGGGACAGTTCCTACGAGCAGTACTTC. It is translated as CASWDSSYEQYF.